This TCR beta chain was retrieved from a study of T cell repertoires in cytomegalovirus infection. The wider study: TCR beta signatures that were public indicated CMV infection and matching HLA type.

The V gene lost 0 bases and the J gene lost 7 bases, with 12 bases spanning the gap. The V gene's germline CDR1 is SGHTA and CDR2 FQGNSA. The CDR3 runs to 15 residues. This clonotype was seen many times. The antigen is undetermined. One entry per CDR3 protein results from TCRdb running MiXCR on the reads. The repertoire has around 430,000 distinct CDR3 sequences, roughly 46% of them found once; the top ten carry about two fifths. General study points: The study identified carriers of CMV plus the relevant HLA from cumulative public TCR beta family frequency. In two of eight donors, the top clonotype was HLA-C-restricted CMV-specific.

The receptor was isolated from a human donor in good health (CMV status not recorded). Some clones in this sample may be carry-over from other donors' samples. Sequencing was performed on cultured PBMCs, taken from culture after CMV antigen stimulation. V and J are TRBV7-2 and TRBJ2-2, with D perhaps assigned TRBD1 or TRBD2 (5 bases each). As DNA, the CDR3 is TGTGCCAGCAGCTTAGCTGCCGGGGCGGGCGGGGAGCTGTTTTTT. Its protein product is CASSLAAGAGGELFF.